The 32 T cell receptor beta chains reported below all come from one sample, sequenced in a study of blood T cell repertoires in COVID-19. Some clones are missing from TCRdb's copy, which holds only in-frame ones; the method was immunoSEQ multiplex PCR. Of about 97,000 clones listed, roughly nine tenths were seen once; the top ten hold approximately 15%. The sample consisted of peripheral blood. These receptor sequences come from a man aged 50 to 60 with acute or convalescent COVID-19.

The CDR3 loop is CASSQATGTWVGSPLHF. The CDR3 bases are TGCGCCAGCAGCCAAGCTACCGGGACATGGGTCGGTTCACCCCTCCACTTT. The gene calls are TRBV4-3 and TRBJ1-6; tentatively, D is TRBD1 (6 bases). V lost 1 base, J lost 9 bases, and 19 bases lay in between. This CDR3 is 17 amino acids long. Per germline, CDR1 LGHNA and CDR2 YSLEER.

The chain combines TRBV7-8 with TRBJ2-3, with 10 bases identical to TRBD2. Germline V lookup: CDR1 SGHVS, CDR2 FQNEAQ. J gave up 5 bases and V 4 bases, and 12 bases lay outside the gene matches. This CDR3 is 17 amino acids long. CDR3 in DNA: TGTGCCAGCAGCTCCGCCCGGGTAGCGGGGGGAAGAGATACGCAGTATTTT. Encoded protein: CASSSARVAGGRDTQYF.

This clone was counted a few times. The genes are TRBV7-2 and TRBJ1-5; 9 nucleotides line up with TRBD1. Germline V CDR1 and CDR2: SGHTA, FQGNSA. V was clipped by 5 bases and J by 4 bases; unmatched bases: 6. CDR3 size: 15 residues. The CDR3 spells CASSQTGGPNQPQHF. The CDR3, as DNA: TGTGCCAGCAGCCAGACAGGGGGTCCAAATCAGCCCCAGCATTTT. Together with reference TRBV7-2 and TRBJ1-5, the CDR3 gives the full variable domain: GAGVSQSPSNKVTEKGKDVELRCDPISGHTALYWYRQSLGQGLEFLIYFQGNSAPDKSGLPSDRFSAERTGGSVSTLTIQRTQQEDSAVYLCASSQTGGPNQPQHFGDGTRLSIL.

Only one count was recorded for this clone. CDR3 nucleotide sequence: TGTGCCAGCAGCTTAGGTGGGACAGCAACTAATGAAAAACTGTTTTTT. It is translated as CASSLGGTATNEKLFF. The genes are TRBV7-9 and TRBJ1-4; 7 bases line up with TRBD1. The CDR3 runs to 16 residues. CDR1 SEHNR and CDR2 FQNEAQ come from the germline V gene (reference sequence). Unmatched junction bases numbered 2, after V lost 1 base and J lost 0 bases.

This chain joins TRBV13 and TRBJ2-7; TRBD2 matches 10 bases. The CDR3 sequence is 15 residues long. Germline V gene sequence: CDR1 PRHDT, CDR2 FYEKMQ (reference sequence). With V trimmed by 0 bases and J by 5 bases, 4 bases remained unmatched. The CDR3, as DNA: TGTGCCAGCAGCTTAGGGGCTAGCGGGGGTGACGAGCAGTACTTC. Translated: CASSLGASGGDEQYF.

The chain combines TRBV28 with TRBJ1-4; possibly TRBD1 for D (6 bases). V dropped 8 bases and J dropped 6 bases, with 16 bases sitting between them. Germline lookup yields CDR1 MDHEN and CDR2 SYDVKM. This CDR3 has 14 amino acids. CDR3 DNA: TGTGCCAGCCTAAGAGGCGGGGGCTATGAAAAACTGTTTTTT. Residues: CASLRGGGYEKLFF. The variable domain in full, with the rest retrieved from reference TRBV28 and TRBJ1-4, is DVKVTQSSRYLVKRTGEKVFLECVQDMDHENMFWYRQDPGLGLRLIYFSYDVKMKEKGDIPEGYSVSREKKERFSLILESASTNQTSMYLCASLRGGGYEKLFFGSGTQLSVL.

This chain links TRBV3-1 (or the pseudogene TRBV3-2) with TRBJ1-2; TRBD1 aligns across 7 bases. The ends lost 1 base at V and 7 bases at J; junction bases unmatched: 6. The CDR3 sequence is 14 residues long. The germline gives CDR1 LGHDT, CDR2 YNNKEL (reference sequence). CDR3 region: CASSQAGGKAGYTF. CDR3 sequence (DNA): TGTGCCAGCAGCCAAGCAGGGGGTAAGGCTGGCTACACCTTC.

This clone is a singleton in its sample. The chain has TRBV15 and TRBJ1-2; 7 nucleotides align to TRBD1. Looked up from germline, CDR1 is LNHNV and CDR2 is YYDKDF (reference sequence). J lost 4 bases, V lost 3 bases, and 8 bases had no gene match. The CDR3 extends over 15 amino acids. DNA of the CDR3: TGTGCCACCAGCAGGGCGACAGGGCTAGGCTATGGCTACACCTTC. Its translation is CATSRATGLGYGYTF.

V gene TRBV28 combines with J gene TRBJ1-3, with D hard to call. V lost 4 bases and J 2 bases, leaving 9 bases between the germline ends. The V gene's germline CDR1 is MDHEN and CDR2 SYDVKM. This CDR3 contains 14 residues. CDR3 DNA sequence: TGTGCCAGCAGTTCCGGAGGGCCTGGAAACACCATATATTTT. It specifies CASSSGGPGNTIYF.

This clone was seen only a few times. This chain joins TRBV14 and TRBJ2-5, with a tentative D call TRBD1 (5 bases). The germline gives CDR1 SGHDN, CDR2 FVKESK. Trimming took off 0 bases at V and 2 bases at J, with 16 bases between the two ends. This CDR3 has 17 amino acids. The DNA of the CDR3 is TGTGCCAGCAGCCAAGATCCCCGACAGATGGGTCAAGAGACCCAGTACTTC. Protein sequence: CASSQDPRQMGQETQYF.

The chain couples TRBV6-4 to TRBJ2-3; D is possibly TRBD2 (5 bases). V lost 7 bases to trimming and J lost 5 bases, with 16 bases between them. The germline CDR1 and CDR2 sequences are MRHNA and SNTAGT. The CDR3 has 14 residues. This chain's CDR3 is CASTKSEEEDTQYF. For the CDR3, the DNA is TGTGCCAGCACCAAATCGGAGGAGGAAGATACGCAGTATTTT.

The chain joins TRBV19 to TRBJ1-5; unclear D gene. The CDR3 contains 15 residues. Trimming cost V 3 bases and J 1 base, with 10 bases left between them. The germline V gene encodes CDR1 LNHDA and CDR2 SQIVND (reference sequence). CDR3 region: CASSMVGRSNQPQHF. The CDR3 DNA sequence: TGTGCCAGTAGTATGGTAGGGAGGAGCAATCAGCCCCAGCATTTT. The full variable domain, in which reference TRBV19 and TRBJ1-5 provide the parts outside the CDR3, is DGGITQSPKYLFRKEGQNVTLSCEQNLNHDAMYWYRQDPGQGLRLIYYSQIVNDFQKGDIAEGYSVSREKKESFPLTVTSAQKNPTAFYLCASSMVGRSNQPQHFGDGTRLSIL.

CDR3 coding DNA: TGTGCCAGCAGTCCCCCCGGGCAGGGAGGCCAGCCCCAGCATTTT. Translation: CASSPPGQGGQPQHF. The chain couples TRBV28 to TRBJ1-5, with a weak D call TRBD1 (5 bases). Between the trimmed V and J ends, which lost 5 bases and 7 bases, there was a span of 18 bases. Germline V gene sequence: CDR1 MDHEN, CDR2 SYDVKM. The length of the CDR3 is 15 residues.

The chain uses TRBV2 and TRBJ1-2; D gene ambiguous. V lost 1 base and J 7 bases, leaving 16 bases between the germline ends. CDR1 SNHLY and CDR2 FYNNEI come from the germline V gene. This CDR3 is 15 amino acids long. CDR3 amino acids: CASSEGWAGEVGYTF. CDR3 DNA sequence: TGTGCCAGCAGTGAAGGTTGGGCCGGGGAAGTTGGCTACACCTTC.

A single count supports this clone. This chain links TRBV29-1 with TRBJ1-1; D gene uncertain. The germline gives CDR1 SQVTM, CDR2 ANQGSEA. Trimming took off 2 bases at V and 8 bases at J, with 15 bases between the two ends. CDR3 size: 13 residues. This CDR3 reads CSVERVLLGEAFF. CDR3 in DNA: TGCAGCGTTGAACGGGTTCTCCTAGGCGAAGCTTTCTTT.

The DNA of the CDR3 is TGTGCCAGCACCCTTACATGGAATCAGCCCCAGCATTTT. Translated, it gives CASTLTWNQPQHF. This chain uses TRBV12-3 or TRBV12-4 with TRBJ1-5; no definite D call. The length of the CDR3 is 13 residues. Trimming shortened V by 7 bases and J by 4 bases, and 11 bases separated the two germline ends.

The chain joins TRBV28 to TRBJ1-1, with 7 bases identical to TRBD1. Germline CDR1 reads MDHEN; CDR2 reads SYDVKM. The V segment lost 6 bases and the J segment 4 bases; nucleotides outside the gene matches: 5. The CDR3 loop spans 13 amino acids. CDR3 in amino acids: CASREQGGTEAFF. In DNA form, the CDR3 reads TGTGCCAGCAGAGAGCAGGGGGGCACTGAAGCTTTCTTT. The full variable domain, rest sourced from reference TRBV28 and TRBJ1-1, is DVKVTQSSRYLVKRTGEKVFLECVQDMDHENMFWYRQDPGLGLRLIYFSYDVKMKEKGDIPEGYSVSREKKERFSLILESASTNQTSMYLCASREQGGTEAFFGQGTRLTVV.

The CDR3 DNA is TGTGCCAGCAGCACGGCAGGGGCGGCCTCACCCCTCCACTTT. It specifies CASSTAGAASPLHF. The chain combines TRBV7-2 with TRBJ1-6; D possibly corresponds to TRBD1 (6 bases). V was cut by 5 bases and J by 10 bases, with 15 bases left in between. The CDR3 runs to 14 residues. Per the germline V gene, CDR1 is SGHTA and CDR2 is FQGNSA.

The chain employs TRBV18 and TRBJ1-1; TRBD1 might be the D (6 bases). Trimming left V 2 bases short and J 4 bases short, with 14 bases between. The CDR3 is made up of 15 amino acids. The germline CDR1 and CDR2 sequences are KGHSH and LQKENI. CDR3 sequence (DNA): TGTGCCAGCTCACCAAGAGCTACAGGGAGCACTGAAGCTTTCTTT. It translates to CASSPRATGSTEAFF.

The sample holds one count of this clone. This sequence joins TRBV12-3 or TRBV12-4 and TRBJ1-5; perhaps TRBD1 as D (5 bases). V was cut by 5 bases and J by 4 bases, with 9 bases left in between. The CDR3 consists of 13 residues. As DNA, the CDR3 is TGTGCCAGCAGTGGCGGGGGTAATCAGCCCCAGCATTTT. Encoded protein: CASSGGGNQPQHF.

The chain carries TRBV21-1 and TRBJ1-5; the listed D gene, TRBD1, was not tested against the DNA. TRBV21-1 is assigned pseudogene status. The CDR3 has 19 amino acids. As DNA, the CDR3 is TGTGCCAGCCATTCGACCTCCCCTCGGACAGGGCTGGTGCGGCAGCCCCAGCATTTT. Residues: CASHSTSPRTGLVRQPQHF.

V is TRBV25-1 and J is TRBJ2-1; 8 nucleotides match TRBD1. This CDR3 comprises 14 residues. Germline CDR1 and CDR2: MGHDK and SYGVNS. The junction had 9 bases not matched to a gene; V was cut back by 5 bases and J by 9 bases. CDR3 residues: CASSPPQGAGEQFF. The DNA for the CDR3 is TGTGCCAGCAGTCCCCCTCAGGGGGCTGGTGAGCAGTTCTTC.

The rearrangement links TRBV5-7 to TRBJ1-6; 10 bases fit TRBD1. TRBV5-7 is known as an ORF, though its function is uncertain. After removal of 2 bases from V and 7 bases from J, the junction contained 6 bases not matched to a gene. The CDR3 covers 16 residues. The CDR3 DNA follows: TGTGCCAGCAGCTTAGAGTCGGGACAGGGGAATTCACCCCTCCACTTT. Translated, it gives CASSLESGQGNSPLHF.

The J gene is TRBJ2-1, the V gene TRBV4-3, with D possibly TRBD1 on 5 matching bases. CDR3 length: 16 amino acids. Trimming took off 0 bases at V and 8 bases at J, with 17 bases between the two ends. Germline assignment: CDR1 LGHNA and CDR2 YSLEER. In nucleotides, the CDR3 is TGCGCCAGCAGCCAAGATGGGGCCAGTTGGGGTGATGAGCAGTTCTTC. This translates into CASSQDGASWGDEQFF.

The chain is built from TRBV29-1 and TRBJ1-5; D gene ambiguous. V was pared by 3 bases and J by 4 bases, with 7 bases between. Per germline, CDR1 SQVTM and CDR2 ANQGSEA. The CDR3 loop spans 12 amino acids. Here the CDR3 DNA reads TGCAGCGTTGAGGTAGAGAATCAGCCCCAGCATTTT. This codes for CSVEVENQPQHF.

This chain connects TRBV3-1 (or the pseudogene TRBV3-2) to TRBJ1-6; D is perhaps TRBD1 (6 bases). CDR1 is LGHDT and CDR2 is YNNKEL in the germline V gene (reference sequence). The CDR3 has 17 residues. Trimming took off 0 bases at V and 7 bases at J, with 16 bases between the two ends. The CDR3 loop reads CASSQEWGGARNSPLHF. DNA for the CDR3: TGTGCCAGCAGCCAAGAATGGGGGGGGGCACGGAATTCACCCCTCCACTTT.

V is TRBV7-9 and J is TRBJ1-4, with TRBD1 matching over 8 bases. V was clipped by 2 bases and J by 2 bases; unmatched bases: 7. This CDR3 spans 17 amino acids. Germline V lookup: CDR1 SEHNR, CDR2 FQNEAQ (reference sequence). CDR3: CASSLPGQGGTNEKLFF. The CDR3, as DNA: TGTGCCAGCAGCTTACCCGGACAGGGAGGCACTAATGAAAAACTGTTTTTT.

The chain has TRBV19 and TRBJ1-2; TRBD1 agrees at 7 bases. V lost 0 bases, J lost 2 bases, and 6 bases stayed unmatched. CDR3 length: 16 amino acids. CDR1 and CDR2 from the germline V gene are LNHDA and SQIVND (reference sequence). This CDR3 is CASSIDAGGINYGYTF. CDR3 bases: TGTGCCAGTAGTATAGATGCAGGGGGAATCAACTATGGCTACACCTTC. The variable domain in full, completed from reference TRBV19 and TRBJ1-2, reads DGGITQSPKYLFRKEGQNVTLSCEQNLNHDAMYWYRQDPGQGLRLIYYSQIVNDFQKGDIAEGYSVSREKKESFPLTVTSAQKNPTAFYLCASSIDAGGINYGYTFGSGTRLTVV.

This chain uses TRBV7-9 with TRBJ1-5; D gene ambiguous. Per the germline V gene, CDR1 is SEHNR and CDR2 is FQNEAQ (reference sequence). V lost 5 bases and J 9 bases, leaving 11 bases between the germline ends. The CDR3 has 12 amino acids. For the CDR3, the DNA is TGTGCCAGCAGCCGCGCGCCTTTGCCCCAGCATTTT. It is translated as CASSRAPLPQHF.

The rearrangement joins TRBV19 to TRBJ1-5, with TRBD1 matching over 8 bases. V lost 7 bases, J lost 0 bases, and 8 bases stayed unmatched. The CDR3 loop spans 16 amino acids. CDR1 is LNHDA, CDR2 SQIVND, per germline (reference sequence). The chain's CDR3 is CASKDRAGYSNQPQHF. Here the CDR3 DNA reads TGTGCCAGTAAGGACAGGGCCGGTTATAGCAATCAGCCCCAGCATTTT.

V is TRBV28 and J is TRBJ2-5; TRBD1 matches at 7 bases. Germline V CDR1 and CDR2: MDHEN, SYDVKM. The CDR3 extends over 14 amino acids. V lost 4 bases, J lost 0 bases, and 2 bases stayed unmatched. CDR3 nucleotide sequence: TGTGCCAGCAGTTCGGGACAGTACCAAGAGACCCAGTACTTC. Translating gives CASSSGQYQETQYF.

The chain couples TRBV3-1 (or the pseudogene TRBV3-2) to TRBJ1-4; no clear D gene. V lost 0 bases, J lost 6 bases, and 14 bases lay in between. The CDR3 extends over 16 amino acids. From germline, CDR1 is LGHDT and CDR2 YNNKEL (reference sequence). The CDR3 loop reads CASSQETSQVDEKLFF. DNA for the CDR3: TGTGCCAGCAGCCAAGAGACGTCCCAGGTTGATGAAAAACTGTTTTTT.